This T cell receptor beta chain was profiled in a study of shared clonotypes between healthy human individuals. About the study: Each donor's CD4 naive and CD4 memory cells filled three plates apiece, CD8 naive two, and CD8 memory one.

This table comes from immunoSEQ multiplex PCR, and its TCRdb copy is limited to in-frame clones, with some not included. There are millions of clones in the sample; roughly 92% occur only once, and roughly 0.13% lies in the top ten. Naive CD4+ cells were CD45RA-selected; the remaining cells were memory. V shed 3 bases, J shed 7 bases, and the junction held 8 bases outside the gene matches. The CDR3 has 16 amino acids. Germline values: CDR1 GTSNPN, CDR2 SVGIG (reference sequence). This TCR came from a man aged 18 to 29 in good health. Input material: naive CD4+ T cells sorted from blood. Subset given: CD45RA+ positively selected. The chain combines TRBV30 with TRBJ2-1; 14 nucleotides align to TRBD2. This CDR3 reads CAWSRLAGGPVNEQFF. In DNA, the CDR3 is TGTGCCTGGAGCCGACTAGCGGGGGGGCCGGTTAATGAGCAGTTCTTC.